What follows describes a single TCR beta chain. The CDR3 runs 16 residues. CDR1 and CDR2 from the germline V gene are SQVTM and ANQGSEA. V lost 7 bases, J lost 3 bases, and 21 bases lay in between. The record originates from a study of blood T cell repertoires in COVID-19. Across the study: Material from acute and convalescent COVID-19 was sourced from the United States, Italy and Spain. Sample material is recorded as cDNA or gDNA derived from T cells, B-cell-depleted T cells, or PBMCs.

As handled by the study authors: Counts of nucleated cells, estimated from reference gene primer amplification, were obtained. Libraries were prepared by immunoSEQ multiplex PCR; TCRdb keeps only in-frame clonotypes and omits some of them. V and J calls and clone size are as listed in that table; D and trimming were resolved from the DNA. The sample holds 65,000 to 95,000 clones; over 70% are singletons and the top ten take less than 7.5%. The receptor's source is a man aged 45-65 years with active or convalescent COVID-19. What was sequenced was peripheral blood. V and J are TRBV29-1 and TRBJ1-4; a possible D gene is TRBD1 (6 bases). The CDR3 spells CSARRGGGGANEKLFF. The DNA for the CDR3 is TGCAGCGCCCGCCGAGGGGGGGGAGGGGCTAATGAAAAACTGTTTTTT.